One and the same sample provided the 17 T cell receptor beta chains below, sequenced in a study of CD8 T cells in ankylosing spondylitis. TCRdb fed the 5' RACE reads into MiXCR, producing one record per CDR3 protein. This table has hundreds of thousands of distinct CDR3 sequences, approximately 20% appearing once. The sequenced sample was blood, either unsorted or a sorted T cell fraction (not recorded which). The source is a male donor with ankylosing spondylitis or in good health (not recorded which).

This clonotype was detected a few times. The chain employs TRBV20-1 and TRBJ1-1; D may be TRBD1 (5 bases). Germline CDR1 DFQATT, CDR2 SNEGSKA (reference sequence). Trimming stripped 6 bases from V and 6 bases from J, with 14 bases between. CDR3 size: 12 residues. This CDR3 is CSAPAGGSEAFF. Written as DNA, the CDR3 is TGCAGTGCCCCAGCTGGGGGATCTGAAGCTTTCTTT.

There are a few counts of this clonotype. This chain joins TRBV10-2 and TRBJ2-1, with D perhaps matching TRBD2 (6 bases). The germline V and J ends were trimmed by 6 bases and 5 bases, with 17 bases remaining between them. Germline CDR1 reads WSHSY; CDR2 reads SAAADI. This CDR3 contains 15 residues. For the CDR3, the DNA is TGCGCCAGCAGGACTCGGGACTGGCCTCACAATGAGCAGTTCTTC. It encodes CASRTRDWPHNEQFF.

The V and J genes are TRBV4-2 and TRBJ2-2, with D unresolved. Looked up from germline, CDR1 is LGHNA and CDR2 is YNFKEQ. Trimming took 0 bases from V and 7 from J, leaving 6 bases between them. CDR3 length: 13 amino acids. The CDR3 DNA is TGTGCCAGCAGCCAAGAAACTGGCGGGGAGCTGTTTTTT. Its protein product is CASSQETGGELFF.

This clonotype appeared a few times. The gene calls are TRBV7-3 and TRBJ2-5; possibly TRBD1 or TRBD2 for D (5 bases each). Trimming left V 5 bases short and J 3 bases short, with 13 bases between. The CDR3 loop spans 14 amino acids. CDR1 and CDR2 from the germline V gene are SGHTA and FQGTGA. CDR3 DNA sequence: TGTGCCAGCAGCAAAGACGGGACGAAAGAGACCCAGTACTTC. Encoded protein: CASSKDGTKETQYF.

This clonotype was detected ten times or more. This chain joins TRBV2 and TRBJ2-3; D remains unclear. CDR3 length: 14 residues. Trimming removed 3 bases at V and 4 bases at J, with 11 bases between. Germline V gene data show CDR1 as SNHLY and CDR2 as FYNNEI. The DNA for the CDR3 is TGTGCCAGCAGTGATAGTGGGTCCCCAGATACGCAGTATTTT. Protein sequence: CASSDSGSPDTQYF.

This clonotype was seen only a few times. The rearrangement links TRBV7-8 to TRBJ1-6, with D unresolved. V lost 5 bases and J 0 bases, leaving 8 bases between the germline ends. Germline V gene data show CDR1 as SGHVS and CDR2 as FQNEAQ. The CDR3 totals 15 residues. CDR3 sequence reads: CASSRRDSYNSPLHF. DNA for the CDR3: TGTGCCAGCAGCCGCCGGGACTCCTATAATTCACCCCTCCACTTT.

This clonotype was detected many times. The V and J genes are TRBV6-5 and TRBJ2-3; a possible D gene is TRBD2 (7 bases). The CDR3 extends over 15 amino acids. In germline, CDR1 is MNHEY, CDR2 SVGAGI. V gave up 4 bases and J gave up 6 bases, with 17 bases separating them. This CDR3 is CASSSPGGSGDTQYF. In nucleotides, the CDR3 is TGTGCCAGCAGTTCACCGGGGGGCAGTGGGGATACGCAGTATTTT.

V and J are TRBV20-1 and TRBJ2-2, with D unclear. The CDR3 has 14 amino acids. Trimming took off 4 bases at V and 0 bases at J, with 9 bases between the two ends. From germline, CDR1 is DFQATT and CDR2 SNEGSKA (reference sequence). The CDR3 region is CSATTLANTGELFF. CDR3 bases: TGCAGTGCTACGACATTGGCGAACACCGGGGAGCTGTTTTTT.

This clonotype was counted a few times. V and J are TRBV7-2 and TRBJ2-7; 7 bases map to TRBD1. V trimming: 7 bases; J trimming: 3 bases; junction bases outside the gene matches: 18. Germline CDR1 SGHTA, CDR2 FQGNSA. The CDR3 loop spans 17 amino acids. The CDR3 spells CASKDNRSTGKVYEQYV. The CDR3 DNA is TGTGCCAGCAAGGATAATAGATCGACAGGGAAGGTCTACGAGCAGTACGTC.

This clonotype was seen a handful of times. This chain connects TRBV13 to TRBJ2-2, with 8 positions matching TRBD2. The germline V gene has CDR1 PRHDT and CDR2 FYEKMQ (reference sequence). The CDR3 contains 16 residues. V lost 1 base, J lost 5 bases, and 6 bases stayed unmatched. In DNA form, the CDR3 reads TGTGCCAGCAGCTTAGAGGCTAGCGGGTTTACCGGGGAGCTGTTTTTT. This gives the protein CASSLEASGFTGELFF. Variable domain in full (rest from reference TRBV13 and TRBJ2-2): AAGVIQSPRHLIKEKRETATLKCYPIPRHDTVYWYQQGPGQDPQFLISFYEKMQSDKGSIPDRFSAQQFSDYHSELNMSSLELGDSALYFCASSLEASGFTGELFFGEGSRLTVL.

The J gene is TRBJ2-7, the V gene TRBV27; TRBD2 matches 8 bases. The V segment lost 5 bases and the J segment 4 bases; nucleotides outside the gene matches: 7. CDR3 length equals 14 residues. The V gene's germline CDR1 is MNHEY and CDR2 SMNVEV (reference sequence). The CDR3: CASSPIAGSYEQYV. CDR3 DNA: TGTGCCAGCAGTCCAATAGCGGGATCTTACGAGCAGTACGTC.

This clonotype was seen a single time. The CDR3 DNA is TGTGCATGCGGCTTAGCGGGACAAGAGCAGTTCTTC. Residues: CACGLAGQEQFF. The chain couples TRBV12-2 to TRBJ2-1. TRBV12-2 is termed a pseudogene. The CDR3 is 12 residues long.

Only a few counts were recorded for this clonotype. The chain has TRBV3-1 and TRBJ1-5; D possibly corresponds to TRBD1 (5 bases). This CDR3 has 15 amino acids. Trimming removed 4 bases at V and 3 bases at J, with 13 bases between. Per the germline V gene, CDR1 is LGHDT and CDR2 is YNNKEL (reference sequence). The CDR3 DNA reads TGTGCCAGCAGCCGAGGACAAAGCCCCAATCAGCCCCAGCATTTT. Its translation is CASSRGQSPNQPQHF.

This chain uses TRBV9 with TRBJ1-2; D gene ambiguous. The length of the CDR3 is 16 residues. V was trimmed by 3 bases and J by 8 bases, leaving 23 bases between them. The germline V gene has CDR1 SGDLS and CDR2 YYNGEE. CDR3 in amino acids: CASSGYAAAGRGGYTF. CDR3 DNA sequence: TGTGCCAGCAGCGGATACGCGGCGGCCGGCCGAGGGGGCTACACCTTC.

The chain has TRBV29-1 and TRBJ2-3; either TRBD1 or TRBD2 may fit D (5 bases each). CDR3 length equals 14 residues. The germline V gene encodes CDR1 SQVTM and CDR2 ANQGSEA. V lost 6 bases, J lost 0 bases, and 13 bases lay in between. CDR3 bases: TGCAGCGTACGGGACGCAGGGAGCACAGATACGCAGTATTTT. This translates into CSVRDAGSTDTQYF.

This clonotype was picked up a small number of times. The CDR3 sequence is CASSHGAGIPYNEQFF. CDR3 nucleotide sequence: TGCGCCAGCAGCCACGGGGCAGGGATCCCCTACAATGAGCAGTTCTTC. The chain recombines TRBV5-1 with TRBJ2-1; either TRBD1 or TRBD2 may fit D (5 bases each). The CDR3 is 16 residues long. The V gene's germline CDR1 is SGHRS and CDR2 YFSETQ. V lost 4 bases, J lost 2 bases, and 16 bases lay in between. The whole variable domain, remainder taken from reference TRBV5-1 and TRBJ2-1, is KAGVTQTPRYLIKTRGQQVTLSCSPISGHRSVSWYQQTPGQGLQFLFEYFSETQRNKGNFPGRFSGRQFSNSRSEMNVSTLELGDSALYLCASSHGAGIPYNEQFFGPGTRLTVL.

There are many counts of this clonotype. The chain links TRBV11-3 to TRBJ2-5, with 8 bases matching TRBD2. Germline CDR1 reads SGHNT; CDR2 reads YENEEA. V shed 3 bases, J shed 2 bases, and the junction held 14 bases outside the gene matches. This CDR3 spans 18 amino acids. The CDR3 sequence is CASSFTTSASGHQETQYF. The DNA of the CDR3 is TGTGCCAGCAGCTTTACGACCTCGGCTAGCGGGCATCAAGAGACCCAGTACTTC. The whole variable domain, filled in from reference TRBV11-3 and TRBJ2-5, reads EAGVVQSPRYKIIEKKQPVAFWCNPISGHNTLYWYLQNLGQGPELLIRYENEEAVDDSQLPKDRFSAERLKGVDSTLKIQPAELGDSAVYLCASSFTTSASGHQETQYFGPGTRLLVL.